The T cell receptor (beta chain) under discussion was sequenced for a study of T and B cells in COVID-19 patients. Each TRB amplification used 250-500 ng of genomic DNA from blood. BIOMED2 TRB-A/B primer pools were used in multiplex TRB PCR. TCRdb redid the calling of the multiplex PCR reads with MiXCR, one entry per CDR3 protein. The profile shows tens of thousands of distinct CDR3 sequences, over 25% of them singletons. This clonotype has only a few counts. The germline V gene encodes CDR1 MNHEY and CDR2 SVGAGI. The V segment lost 6 bases and the J segment 5 bases; nucleotides outside the gene matches: 12. The CDR3 loop spans 16 amino acids.

The sequence derives from a human donor who had recovered from COVID-19. This rearrangement joins TRBV6-5 to TRBJ1-1, with TRBD1 identical over 10 bases. Material for sequencing was blood. This chain's CDR3 is CASRAAVRTGGTEAFF. The CDR3 DNA follows: TGTGCCAGCAGGGCCGCGGTAAGGACAGGGGGTACTGAAGCTTTCTTT.